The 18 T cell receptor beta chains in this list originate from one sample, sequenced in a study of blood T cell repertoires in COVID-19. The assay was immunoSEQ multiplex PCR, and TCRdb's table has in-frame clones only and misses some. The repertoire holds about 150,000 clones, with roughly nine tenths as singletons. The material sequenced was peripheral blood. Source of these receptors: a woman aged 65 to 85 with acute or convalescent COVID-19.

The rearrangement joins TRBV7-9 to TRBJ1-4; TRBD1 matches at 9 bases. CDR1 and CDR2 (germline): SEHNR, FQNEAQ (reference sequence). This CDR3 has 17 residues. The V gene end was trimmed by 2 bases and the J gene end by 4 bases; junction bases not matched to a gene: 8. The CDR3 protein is CASSLRSGTGFNEKLFF. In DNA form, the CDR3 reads TGTGCCAGCAGCTTACGATCCGGGACAGGGTTTAATGAAAAACTGTTTTTT.

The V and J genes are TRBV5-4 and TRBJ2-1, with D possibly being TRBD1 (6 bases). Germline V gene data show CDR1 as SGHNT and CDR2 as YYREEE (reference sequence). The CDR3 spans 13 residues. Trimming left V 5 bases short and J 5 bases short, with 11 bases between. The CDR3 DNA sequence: TGTGCCAGCAGTTACGGACAGCACAATGAGCAGTTCTTC. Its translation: CASSYGQHNEQFF.

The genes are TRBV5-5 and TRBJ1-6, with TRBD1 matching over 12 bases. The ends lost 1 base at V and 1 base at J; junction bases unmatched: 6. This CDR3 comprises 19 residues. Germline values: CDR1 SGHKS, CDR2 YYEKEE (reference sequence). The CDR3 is CASSLSGQGAFSYNSPLHF. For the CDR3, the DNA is TGTGCCAGCAGCTTGTCGGGACAGGGGGCTTTTTCCTATAATTCACCCCTCCACTTT.

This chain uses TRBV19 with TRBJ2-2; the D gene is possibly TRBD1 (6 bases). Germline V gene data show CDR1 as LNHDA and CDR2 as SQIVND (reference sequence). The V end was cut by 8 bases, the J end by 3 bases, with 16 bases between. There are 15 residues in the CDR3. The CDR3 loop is CASSQGWVYTGELFF. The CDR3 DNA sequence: TGTGCCAGTTCACAGGGATGGGTATACACCGGGGAGCTGTTTTTT.

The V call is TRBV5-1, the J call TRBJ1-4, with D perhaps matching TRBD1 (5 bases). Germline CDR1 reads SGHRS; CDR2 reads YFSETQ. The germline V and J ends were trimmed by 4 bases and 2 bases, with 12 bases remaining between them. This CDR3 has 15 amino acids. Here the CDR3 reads CASSLSGRTNEKLFF. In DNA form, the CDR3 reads TGCGCCAGCAGCCTTTCAGGGCGGACTAATGAAAAACTGTTTTTT. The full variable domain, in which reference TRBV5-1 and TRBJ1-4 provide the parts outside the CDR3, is KAGVTQTPRYLIKTRGQQVTLSCSPISGHRSVSWYQQTPGQGLQFLFEYFSETQRNKGNFPGRFSGRQFSNSRSEMNVSTLELGDSALYLCASSLSGRTNEKLFFGSGTQLSVL.

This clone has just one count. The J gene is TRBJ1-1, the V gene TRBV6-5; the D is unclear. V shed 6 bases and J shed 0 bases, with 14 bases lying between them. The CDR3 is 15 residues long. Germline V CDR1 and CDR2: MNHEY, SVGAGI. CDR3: CASSYGLGMNTEAFF. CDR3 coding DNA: TGTGCCAGCAGCTACGGACTTGGAATGAACACTGAAGCTTTCTTT.

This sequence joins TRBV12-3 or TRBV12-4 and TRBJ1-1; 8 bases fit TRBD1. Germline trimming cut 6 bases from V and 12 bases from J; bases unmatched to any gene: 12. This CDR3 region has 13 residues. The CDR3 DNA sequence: TGTGCCAGCAGCTCGGGACAGGTGGGCCAGACTTTCTTT. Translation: CASSSGQVGQTFF.

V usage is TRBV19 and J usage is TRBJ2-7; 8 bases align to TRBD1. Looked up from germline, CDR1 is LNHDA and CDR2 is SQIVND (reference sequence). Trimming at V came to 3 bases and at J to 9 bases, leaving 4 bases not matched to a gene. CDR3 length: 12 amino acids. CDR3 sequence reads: CASSIAGGPQYF. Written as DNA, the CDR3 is TGTGCCAGTAGTATCGCAGGGGGCCCGCAGTACTTC.

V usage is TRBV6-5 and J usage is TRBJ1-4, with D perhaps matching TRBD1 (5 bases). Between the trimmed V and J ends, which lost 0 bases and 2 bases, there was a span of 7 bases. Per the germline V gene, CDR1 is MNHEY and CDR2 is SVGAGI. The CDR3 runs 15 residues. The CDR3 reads CASSYSQGTNEKLFF. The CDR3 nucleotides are TGTGCCAGCAGTTACTCCCAGGGTACTAATGAAAAACTGTTTTTT.

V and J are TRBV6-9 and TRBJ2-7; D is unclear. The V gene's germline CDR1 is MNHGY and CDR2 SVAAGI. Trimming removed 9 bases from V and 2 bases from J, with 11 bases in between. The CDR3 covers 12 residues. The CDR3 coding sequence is TGTGCCAGAACATTCCCCCCCTACGAGCAGTACGTC. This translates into CARTFPPYEQYV.

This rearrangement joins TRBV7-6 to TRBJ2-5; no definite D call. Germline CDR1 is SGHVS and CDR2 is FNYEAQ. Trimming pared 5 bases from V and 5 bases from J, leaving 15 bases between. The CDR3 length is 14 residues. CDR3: CASSIPGRGETQYF. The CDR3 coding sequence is TGTGCCAGCAGCATCCCGGGTCGTGGCGAGACCCAGTACTTC.

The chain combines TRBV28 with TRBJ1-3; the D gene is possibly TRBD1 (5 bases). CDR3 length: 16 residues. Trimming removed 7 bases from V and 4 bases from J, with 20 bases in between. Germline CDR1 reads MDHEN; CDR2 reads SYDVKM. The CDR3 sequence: CASTPPGRAAGNTIYF. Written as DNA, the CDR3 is TGTGCCAGCACCCCGCCCGGCAGGGCTGCCGGAAACACCATATATTTT.

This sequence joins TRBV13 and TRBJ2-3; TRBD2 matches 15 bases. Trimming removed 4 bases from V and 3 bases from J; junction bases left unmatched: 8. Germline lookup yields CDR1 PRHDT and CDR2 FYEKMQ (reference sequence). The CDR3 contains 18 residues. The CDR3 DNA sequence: TGTGCCAGCAGCTCGACCCCGGGACTAGCGGGGGGAACAGATACGCAGTATTTT. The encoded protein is CASSSTPGLAGGTDTQYF.

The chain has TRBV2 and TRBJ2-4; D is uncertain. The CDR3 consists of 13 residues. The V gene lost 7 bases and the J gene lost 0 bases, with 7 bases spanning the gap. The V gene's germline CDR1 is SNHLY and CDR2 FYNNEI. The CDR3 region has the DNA TGTGCCAGCATGGGCTTAGCCAAAAACATTCAGTACTTC. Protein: CASMGLAKNIQYF. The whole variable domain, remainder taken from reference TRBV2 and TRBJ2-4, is EPEVTQTPSHQVTQMGQEVILRCVPISNHLYFYWYRQILGQKVEFLVSFYNNEISEKSEIFDDQFSVERPDGSNFTLKIRSTKLEDSAMYFCASMGLAKNIQYFGAGTRLSVL.

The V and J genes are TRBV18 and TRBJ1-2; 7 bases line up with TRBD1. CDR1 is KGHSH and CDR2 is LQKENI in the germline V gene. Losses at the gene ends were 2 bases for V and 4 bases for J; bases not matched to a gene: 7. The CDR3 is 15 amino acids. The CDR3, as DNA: TGTGCCAGCTCACCAGGGACAGCCGGAACCTATGGCTACACCTTC. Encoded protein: CASSPGTAGTYGYTF.

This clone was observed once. Written as DNA, the CDR3 is TGTGCCAGCAGCCCTCCGGGGGTTCGGAGCACTGAAGCTTTCTTT. Protein: CASSPPGVRSTEAFF. This chain joins TRBV7-2 and TRBJ1-1; possible D gene TRBD1, 5 bases. Trimming pared 5 bases from V and 4 bases from J, leaving 17 bases between. The CDR3 runs to 15 residues. Germline CDR1 reads SGHTA; CDR2 reads FQGNSA.

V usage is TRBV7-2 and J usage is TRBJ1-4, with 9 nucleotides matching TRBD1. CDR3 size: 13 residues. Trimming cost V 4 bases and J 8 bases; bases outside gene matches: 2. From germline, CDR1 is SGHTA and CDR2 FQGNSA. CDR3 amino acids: CASSSGQGEKLFF. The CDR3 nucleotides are TGTGCCAGCAGCTCCGGACAGGGGGAAAAACTGTTTTTT.

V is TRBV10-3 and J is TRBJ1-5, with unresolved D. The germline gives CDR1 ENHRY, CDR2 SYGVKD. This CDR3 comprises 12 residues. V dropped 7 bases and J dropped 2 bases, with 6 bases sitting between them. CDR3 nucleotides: TGTGCCATCAATGCAGGCAATCAGCCCCAGCATTTT. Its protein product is CAINAGNQPQHF.